This T cell receptor beta chain was sequenced in a study of T cells in Graves' hyperthyroidism and ophthalmopathy. TCR beta CDR3 regions were amplified from RNA transcripts. Carried out on the TCR CDR3, a first-round RT-PCR used the HTBI primer set. TCRdb re-called the multiplex PCR reads with MiXCR, one entry per CDR3 protein. The sample consists of 550,000 to 600,000 distinct CDR3 sequences, around 45% of them appearing once. Findings and limits, study-wide: Ophthalmopathy cases were set apart from stable hyperthyroidism by a 13 V-J model. Blood shared most expanded thyroid clonotypes above 0.001.

On this clonotype: Its antigen is unidentified.

The ends lost 3 bases at V and 8 bases at J; junction bases unmatched: 13. Germline-derived CDR1 and CDR2 are LNHNV and YYDKDF (reference sequence). The CDR3 covers 16 residues. The sequence derives from an adult woman with Graves' disease, either hyperthyroidism or ophthalmopathy (not recorded which). The source material was peripheral blood or thyroid tissue (not recorded which). This sequence joins TRBV15 and TRBJ2-7; 10 bases agree with TRBD1. The CDR3 coding sequence is TGTGCCACCAGCAGTGTCAAGGGACAGGGGCATAAGAAGCAGTACTTC. Its protein is CATSSVKGQGHKKQYF.